The 10 T cell receptor beta chains below were found in one sample sequenced in a study of cytomegalovirus exposure and HLA in healthy donors. Repertoires were generated with immunoSEQ multiplex PCR, while TCRdb's copy carries only in-frame clones and drops some. Found here are 100,000 to 150,000 clones, 95% to 96% of them singletons; the top ten hold 1.5% to 2%. The material sequenced was PBMCs. The receptors here all came from a man younger than 30 in good health and CMV-seronegative.

This chain connects TRBV27 to TRBJ2-1, with 9 bases identical to TRBD1. CDR3 length equals 14 residues. CDR1 and CDR2 (germline): MNHEY, SMNVEV (reference sequence). Trimming removed 7 bases from V and 7 bases from J; junction bases left unmatched: 8. The CDR3: CASTRDRARNEQFF. The CDR3 DNA reads as TGTGCCAGCACAAGGGACAGGGCGAGGAATGAGCAGTTCTTC.

The rearrangement uses TRBV28 and TRBJ1-3, with 9 bases matching TRBD1. With V trimmed by 2 bases and J by 2 bases, 10 bases remained unmatched. Looked up from germline, CDR1 is MDHEN and CDR2 is SYDVKM. This CDR3 comprises 18 residues. The CDR3 region is CASSLVGGHRGPGNTIYF. For the CDR3, the DNA is TGTGCCAGCAGTTTAGTAGGTGGGCACAGGGGGCCTGGAAACACCATATATTTT.

This clone was recorded a few times. The chain is built from TRBV28 and TRBJ1-1, with a possible D match to TRBD1 (6 bases). The germline V and J ends were trimmed by 4 bases and 5 bases, with 14 bases remaining between them. The CDR3 spans 14 residues. CDR1 is MDHEN, CDR2 SYDVKM, per germline. CDR3 DNA sequence: TGTGCCAGCAGTTCCCCGGGACACGGGACTGAAGCTTTCTTT. The encoded protein is CASSSPGHGTEAFF.

V usage is TRBV6-5 and J usage is TRBJ1-1; no definite D call. The germline gives CDR1 MNHEY, CDR2 SVGAGI. V was cut by 0 bases and J by 4 bases, with 9 bases left in between. This CDR3 is 14 amino acids long. CDR3 amino acids: CASSYSLDATEAFF. The DNA of the CDR3 is TGTGCCAGCAGTTACTCGCTAGATGCCACTGAAGCTTTCTTT.

The genes are TRBV11-3 and TRBJ2-7; TRBD1 might be the D (6 bases). Germline-derived CDR1 and CDR2 are SGHNT and YENEEA. The CDR3 loop spans 14 amino acids. V gave up 0 bases and J gave up 3 bases, with 9 bases separating them. The CDR3 loop reads CASSLENRDYEQYF. In DNA, the CDR3 is TGTGCCAGCAGCTTAGAGAACAGGGACTACGAGCAGTACTTC. Supplemented by reference TRBV11-3 and TRBJ2-7, the full variable domain reads EAGVVQSPRYKIIEKKQPVAFWCNPISGHNTLYWYLQNLGQGPELLIRYENEEAVDDSQLPKDRFSAERLKGVDSTLKIQPAELGDSAVYLCASSLENRDYEQYFGPGTRLTVT.

V and J are TRBV28 and TRBJ2-1; 11 nucleotides line up with TRBD2. Germline CDR1 and CDR2: MDHEN and SYDVKM. With V trimmed by 5 bases and J by 3 bases, 12 bases remained unmatched. The CDR3 extends over 18 amino acids. CDR3 protein: CASSLGLKGLAVYNEQFF. The CDR3 DNA sequence: TGTGCCAGCAGTCTAGGACTAAAGGGACTAGCGGTCTACAATGAGCAGTTCTTC.

This clone was seen once. The chain recombines TRBV25-1 with TRBJ2-3; TRBD2 agrees at 10 bases. Losses at the gene ends were 3 bases for V and 2 bases for J; bases not matched to a gene: 8. From germline, CDR1 is MGHDK and CDR2 SYGVNS. The CDR3 is made up of 17 amino acids. CDR3 nucleotide sequence: TGTGCCAGCAGTGATACCGGACTAGCGGAAACCACAGATACGCAGTATTTT. Its protein product is CASSDTGLAETTDTQYF.

Points on this clone: At one end, the junction sequence differs from germline, possibly due to a read error. Written as DNA, the CDR3 is TGCGCCAGCAGCCAAGAGTTAACTAGCGGCCAAGAGACCCAGTACTTC. As protein: CASSQELTSGQETQYF. The V and J genes are TRBV7-2 and TRBJ2-5; 8 bases fit TRBD2. The germline CDR1 and CDR2 sequences are SGHTA and FQGNSA. The length of the CDR3 is 16 residues.

CDR3 in DNA: TGTGCCAGCAGCTTTGTAACCGGGACAGGGAACACTGAAGCTTTCTTT. Translated: CASSFVTGTGNTEAFF. The chain couples TRBV7-2 to TRBJ1-1; 8 bases agree with TRBD1. J gave up 1 base and V 3 bases, and 7 bases lay outside the gene matches. The germline V gene encodes CDR1 SGHTA and CDR2 FQGNSA. This CDR3 region has 16 residues.

This clone occurred once. The chain uses TRBV5-1 and TRBJ1-1; the D gene is possibly TRBD1 (5 bases). V lost 0 bases to trimming and J lost 8 bases, with 11 bases between them. CDR1 and CDR2 from the germline V gene are SGHRS and YFSETQ. CDR3 length equals 13 residues. The CDR3 nucleotides read TGCGCCAGCAGCTTGGATCCAGGGCAGGAAGCTTTCTTT. Residues: CASSLDPGQEAFF. The variable domain in full, completed from reference TRBV5-1 and TRBJ1-1, reads KAGVTQTPRYLIKTRGQQVTLSCSPISGHRSVSWYQQTPGQGLQFLFEYFSETQRNKGNFPGRFSGRQFSNSRSEMNVSTLELGDSALYLCASSLDPGQEAFFGQGTRLTVV.